The present entry profiles one TCR beta chain with its context. This record comes from a study of T cell responses to AZD1222 COVID-19 vaccine. Libraries were prepared by immunoSEQ multiplex PCR; TCRdb keeps only in-frame clonotypes and omits some of them. The sample contains roughly 130,000 clones, under 95% of which appear only once. This TCR was sampled from an adult in good health. The sequencing used peripheral blood, collected on day 0 of AZD1222 vaccination.

For the CDR3, the DNA is TGCGCCAGCAGCTTACGGACAGGGGTGAACACTGAAGCTTTCTTT. This sequence encodes CASSLRTGVNTEAFF. V is TRBV5-1 and J is TRBJ1-1, with 9 bases aligning to TRBD1. J lost 0 bases, V lost 2 bases, and 2 bases had no gene match. This CDR3 comprises 15 residues. Looked up from germline, CDR1 is SGHRS and CDR2 is YFSETQ. Looking up the rest from reference TRBV5-1 and TRBJ1-1 gives the full variable domain: KAGVTQTPRYLIKTRGQQVTLSCSPISGHRSVSWYQQTPGQGLQFLFEYFSETQRNKGNFPGRFSGRQFSNSRSEMNVSTLELGDSALYLCASSLRTGVNTEAFFGQGTRLTVV.